Sequencing of this T cell receptor (beta chain) was carried out in a study of blood T cell repertoires in COVID-19 (dated by TCRdb to between 2020 and 2021). Concerning the study at large: Collaborator samples came from the United States, Italy and Spain and covered acute and convalescent phases of COVID-19. The dataset comprised deeply sampled blood TCRbeta repertoires from subjects exposed to, actively infected with, or recovered from COVID-19. The prospective study material was composed of cDNA or gDNA derived from T cells, B-cell-depleted T cells, or PBMCs. The repertoires were released in a freely available public database meant as a resource for research on the immune response to SARS-CoV-2. HLA class I and class II types, where available, came from metadata supplied by the sample provider rather than from assay-based typing. A de-identified subject ID, COVID-19 status, age in years and sex were almost always included in the sample metadata. The samples were drawn from the first 160 participants of the ongoing ImmuneRACE study and from roughly 1,300 subjects provided by 6 global collaborators.

Collaborating institutions collected whole blood in K2EDTA tubes following their own protocols. For TCRbeta analysis, collaborator samples were shipped as frozen whole blood, as isolated PBMCs, or as DNA extracted from either sample type. In the case of this clone: Its antigen target is currently unknown. It has no much larger one-base neighbor in the sample; base qualities were not kept.

The immunoSEQ Assay, a bias-controlled multiplex PCR, was used to amplify TCRbeta CDR3 regions from genomic DNA. As for the original processing: Within the assay, amplification of reference gene primers was used to estimate how many nucleated cells each sample contained. To quantify the absolute abundance of each unique TCRbeta CDR3 rearrangement, sequence reads were collapsed and filtered. For each sample, productive Simpson clonality was calculated as the square root of Simpson's diversity index over productive rearrangements. The table comes from immuneACCESS by way of TCRdb, which keeps in-frame sequences with V and J called. Part of the clones is missing from these tables; in studies checked, under half for an unresolved V gene and the rest for unknown reasons. V and J calls plus clone size are reproduced from that table; the DNA served to infer D and trimming. The table for this sample lists approximately 16,000 clones; about 88% of them were counted only once. The leading ten clones occupy over 2% of the sample.

General conclusions and limits of the study: The quantity of clinical and demographic metadata differed by source and by participant and was supplied without curation.

The clonotype comes from an older woman in a cohort sampled during active or convalescent COVID-19. The sample consisted of peripheral blood.

The CDR3 reads CAISLTGDSAKNIQYF. The sequenced DNA is TGTGCCATCAGCCTGACAGGGGACTCGGCCAAAAACATTCAGTACTTC. Recombination connected TRBV10-3 to TRBJ2-4; the junction holds 8 bases that match TRBD1. The CDR3 measures 16 amino acids from cysteine to phenylalanine. The only DNA kept is the CDR3, 48 bases in frame from the first base. The germline V and J ends show losses of 6 bases and 1 base respectively, and no gene match explains 8 bases of the junction. CDR1 ENHRY and CDR2 SYGVKD are derived from the germline V gene.